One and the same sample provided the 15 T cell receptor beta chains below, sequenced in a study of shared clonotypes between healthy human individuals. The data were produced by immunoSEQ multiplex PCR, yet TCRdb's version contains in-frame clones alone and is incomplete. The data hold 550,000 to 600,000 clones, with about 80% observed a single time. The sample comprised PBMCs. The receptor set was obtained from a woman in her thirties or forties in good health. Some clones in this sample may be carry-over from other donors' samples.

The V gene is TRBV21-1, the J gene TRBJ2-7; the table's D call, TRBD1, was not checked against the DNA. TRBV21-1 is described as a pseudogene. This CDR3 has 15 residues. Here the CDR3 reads CASSRIRDRSYEQYF. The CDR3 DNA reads TGTGCCAGCAGCAGGATCCGGGACAGATCCTACGAGCAGTACTTC.

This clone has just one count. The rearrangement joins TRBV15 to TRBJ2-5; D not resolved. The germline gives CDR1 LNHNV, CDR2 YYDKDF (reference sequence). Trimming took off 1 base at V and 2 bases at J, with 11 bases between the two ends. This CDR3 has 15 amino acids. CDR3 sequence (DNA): TGTGCCACCAGCAGAGGATTGGGTGATCAAGAGACCCAGTACTTC. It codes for CATSRGLGDQETQYF. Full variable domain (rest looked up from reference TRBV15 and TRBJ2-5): DAMVIQNPRYQVTQFGKPVTLSCSQTLNHNVMYWYQQKSSQAPKLLFHYYDKDFNNEADTPDNFQSRRPNTSFCFLDIRSPGLGDTAMYLCATSRGLGDQETQYFGPGTRLLVL.

The CDR3 bases are TGTGCCAGCAGCGGAGGGGTTAATGATGGCTACACCTTC. Its translation is CASSGGVNDGYTF. The chain has TRBV6-6 and TRBJ1-2, with a tentative D call TRBD1 (5 bases). Trimming removed 6 bases at V and 6 bases at J, with 14 bases between. CDR3 size: 13 residues. The germline V gene encodes CDR1 MNHNY and CDR2 SVGAGI (reference sequence).

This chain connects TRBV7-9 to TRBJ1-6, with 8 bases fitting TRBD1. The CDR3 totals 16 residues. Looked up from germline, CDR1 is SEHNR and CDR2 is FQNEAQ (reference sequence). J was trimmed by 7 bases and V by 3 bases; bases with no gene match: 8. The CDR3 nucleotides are TGTGCCAGCAGCTTTGCCCCGACAGGGGAGAATTCACCCCTCCACTTT. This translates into CASSFAPTGENSPLHF.

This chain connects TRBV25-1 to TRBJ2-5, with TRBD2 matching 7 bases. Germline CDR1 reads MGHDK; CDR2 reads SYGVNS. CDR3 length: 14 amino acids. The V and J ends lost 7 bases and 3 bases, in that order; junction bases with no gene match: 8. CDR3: CASTDRGTKETQYF. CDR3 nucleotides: TGTGCCAGCACCGATCGAGGGACTAAAGAGACCCAGTACTTC. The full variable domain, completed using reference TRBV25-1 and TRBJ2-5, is EADIYQTPRYLVIGTGKKITLECSQTMGHDKMYWYQQDPGMELHLIHYSYGVNSTEKGDLSSESTVSRIRTEHFPLTLESARPSHTSQYLCASTDRGTKETQYFGPGTRLLVL.

In nucleotides, the CDR3 is TGCGCCAGCAGCTTGGAATGGGGAAAGTCGGGGGAGCAGTACTTC. It is translated as CASSLEWGKSGEQYF. The J gene is TRBJ2-7, the V gene TRBV5-1, with D possibly matching TRBD2 (5 bases). The CDR3 is 15 amino acids. Germline V lookup: CDR1 SGHRS, CDR2 YFSETQ. V was trimmed by 0 bases and J by 7 bases, leaving 17 bases between them.

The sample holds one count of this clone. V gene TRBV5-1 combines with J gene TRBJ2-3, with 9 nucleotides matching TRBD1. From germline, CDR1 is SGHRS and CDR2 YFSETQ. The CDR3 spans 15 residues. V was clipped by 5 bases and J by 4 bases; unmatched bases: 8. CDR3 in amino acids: CASSRTGEGADTQYF. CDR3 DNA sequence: TGCGCCAGCAGTCGGACAGGGGAGGGGGCAGATACGCAGTATTTT.

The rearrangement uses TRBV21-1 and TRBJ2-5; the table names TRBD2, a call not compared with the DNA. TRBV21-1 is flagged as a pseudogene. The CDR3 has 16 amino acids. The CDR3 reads CASSKTGTSGQETQYF. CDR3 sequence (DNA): TGTGCCAGCAGCAAAACCGGGACTAGCGGCCAAGAGACCCAGTACTTC.

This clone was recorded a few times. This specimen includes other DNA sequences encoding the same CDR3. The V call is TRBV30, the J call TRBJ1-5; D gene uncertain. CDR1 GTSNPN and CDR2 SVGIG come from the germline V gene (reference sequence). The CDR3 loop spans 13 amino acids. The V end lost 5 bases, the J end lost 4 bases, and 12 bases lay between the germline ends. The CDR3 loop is CAWSGRENQPQHF. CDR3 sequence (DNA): TGTGCCTGGTCCGGACGGGAGAATCAGCCCCAGCATTTT.

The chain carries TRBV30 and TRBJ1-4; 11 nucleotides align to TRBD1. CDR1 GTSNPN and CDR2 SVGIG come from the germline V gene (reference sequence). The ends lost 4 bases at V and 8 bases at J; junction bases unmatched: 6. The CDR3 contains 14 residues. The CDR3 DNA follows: TGTGCCTGGAATAGGGGACAGGGGGAAGAAAAACTGTTTTTT. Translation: CAWNRGQGEEKLFF.

In DNA form, the CDR3 reads TGCGCCTCAAGCCGGGGGTCAGGCGATACGCAGTATTTT. This translates into CASSRGSGDTQYF. The V and J genes are TRBV5-1 and TRBJ2-3; TRBD2 is a possible D gene (6 bases). Trimming pared 10 bases from V and 6 bases from J, leaving 18 bases between. The CDR3 runs 13 residues. Germline CDR1 and CDR2: SGHRS and YFSETQ.

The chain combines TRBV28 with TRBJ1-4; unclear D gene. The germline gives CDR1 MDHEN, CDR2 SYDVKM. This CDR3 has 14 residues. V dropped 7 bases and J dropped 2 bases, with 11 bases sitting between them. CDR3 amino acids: CASTEGSTNEKLFF. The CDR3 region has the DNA TGTGCCAGCACCGAGGGCTCCACTAATGAAAAACTGTTTTTT.

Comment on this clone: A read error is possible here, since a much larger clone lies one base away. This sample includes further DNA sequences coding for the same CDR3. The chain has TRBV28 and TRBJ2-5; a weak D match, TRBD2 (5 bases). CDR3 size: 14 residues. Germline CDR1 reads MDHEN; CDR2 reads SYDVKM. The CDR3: CALSMGDGQETQYF. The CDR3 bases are TGCGCCCTCTCGATGGGAGATGGGCAAGAGACCCAGTACTTC. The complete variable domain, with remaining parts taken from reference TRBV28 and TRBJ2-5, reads DVKVTQSSRYLVKRTGEKVFLECVQDMDHENMFWYRQDPGLGLRLIYFSYDVKMKEKGDIPEGYSVSREKKERFSLILESASTNQTSMYLCALSMGDGQETQYFGPGTRLLVL.

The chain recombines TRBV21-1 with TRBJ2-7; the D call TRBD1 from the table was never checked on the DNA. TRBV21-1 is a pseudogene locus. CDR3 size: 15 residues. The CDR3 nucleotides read TGTGCCAGCTGTCCTCCCGGGACAGGACACTACGAGCAGTACTTC. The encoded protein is CASCPPGTGHYEQYF.

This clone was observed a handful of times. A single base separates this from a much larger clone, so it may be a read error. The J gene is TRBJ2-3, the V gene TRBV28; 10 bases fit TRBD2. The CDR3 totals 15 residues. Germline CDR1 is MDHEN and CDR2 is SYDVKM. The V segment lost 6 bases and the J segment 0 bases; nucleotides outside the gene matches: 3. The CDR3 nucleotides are TGTGCCAGCAGCCGGACTAGCGGAAGCACAGATACGCAGTATTTT. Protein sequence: CASSRTSGSTDTQYF.